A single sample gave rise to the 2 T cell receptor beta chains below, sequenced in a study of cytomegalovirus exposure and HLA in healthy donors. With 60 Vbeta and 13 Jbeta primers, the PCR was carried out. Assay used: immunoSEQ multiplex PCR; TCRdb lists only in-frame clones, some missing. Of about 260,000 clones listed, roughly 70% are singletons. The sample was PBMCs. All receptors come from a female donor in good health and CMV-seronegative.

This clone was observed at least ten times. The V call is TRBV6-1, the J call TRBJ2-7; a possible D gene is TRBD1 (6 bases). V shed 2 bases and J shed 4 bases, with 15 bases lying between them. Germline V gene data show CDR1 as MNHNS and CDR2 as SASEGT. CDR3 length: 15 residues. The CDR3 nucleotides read TGTGCCAGCAGTGAACAAGACGGGACAACTTACGAGCAGTACTTC. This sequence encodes CASSEQDGTTYEQYF.

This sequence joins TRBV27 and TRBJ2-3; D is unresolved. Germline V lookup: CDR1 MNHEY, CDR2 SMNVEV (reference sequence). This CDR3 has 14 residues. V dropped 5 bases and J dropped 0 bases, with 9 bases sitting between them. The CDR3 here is CASSPESSTDTQYF. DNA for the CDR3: TGTGCCAGCAGTCCCGAGAGTAGCACAGATACGCAGTATTTT.